These 8 T cell receptor beta chains were sequenced from one sample in a study of blood T cell repertoires in COVID-19 (dated by TCRdb to about 2020). Library prep was done by the immunoSEQ multiplex PCR assay. Imported from immuneACCESS, the table was reduced by TCRdb to in-frame sequences with V and J called. These copies leave out some clones; in studies compared against another copy, an unresolved V gene accounts for under half, and the cause of the remainder is not known. The sample has some 270,000 clones on record, over 75% of them singletons. 0.85% to 1% of the sample is in the top ten clones. What was sequenced was peripheral blood. The receptors shown here come from a human donor with COVID-19, enrolled during active disease. The donor label of this sample is uncertain.

The CDR3 coding sequence is TGCGCCAGCAGCTTAGGTCGACAGGTGGGGTCCTACGAGCAGTACTTC. It translates to CASSLGRQVGSYEQYF. The chain is built from TRBV5-1 and TRBJ2-7, with a weak D call TRBD1 (6 bases). Germline values: CDR1 SGHRS, CDR2 YFSETQ. V was clipped by 2 bases and J by 1 base, with 16 bases between them. The CDR3 has 16 residues.

This clone was seen only a few times. The V and J genes are TRBV5-1 and TRBJ2-7; D is possibly TRBD2 (5 bases). Trimming left V 0 bases short and J 4 bases short, with 11 bases between. CDR1 is SGHRS and CDR2 is YFSETQ in the germline V gene. The CDR3 is 14 amino acids. DNA of the CDR3: TGCGCCAGCAGCTTGGCAGAGGGTGAATACGAGCAGTACTTC. The encoded protein is CASSLAEGEYEQYF.

This clone occurred a few times. The chain links TRBV5-6 to TRBJ1-2, with D unclear. The CDR3 is 15 amino acids. Germline V CDR1 and CDR2: SGHDT, YYEEEE. V lost 0 bases to trimming and J lost 2 bases, with 11 bases between them. CDR3 coding DNA: TGTGCCAGCAGCTTGGTGGCAGGTCAAAACTATGGCTACACCTTC. It specifies CASSLVAGQNYGYTF. The full variable domain, in which reference TRBV5-6 and TRBJ1-2 provide the parts outside the CDR3, is DAGVTQSPTHLIKTRGQQVTLRCSPKSGHDTVSWYQQALGQGPQFIFQYYEEEERQRGNFPDRFSGHQFPNYSSELNVNALLLGDSALYLCASSLVAGQNYGYTFGSGTRLTVV.

V usage is TRBV6-6 and J usage is TRBJ2-7; 10 bases are a match to TRBD1. This CDR3 spans 14 amino acids. Germline lookup yields CDR1 MNHNY and CDR2 SVGAGI (reference sequence). The V gene end was trimmed by 6 bases and the J gene end by 4 bases; junction bases not matched to a gene: 6. CDR3 sequence reads: CASRNPGQGYEQYF. Here the CDR3 DNA reads TGTGCCAGCAGGAACCCGGGACAGGGGTACGAGCAGTACTTC.

About this clone itself: Other nucleotide sequences in the sample specify the same CDR3. Here the CDR3 reads CASSLTSGNTGELFF. The CDR3 bases are TGTGCCAGCAGCTTAACTAGCGGTAACACCGGGGAGCTGTTTTTT. The chain recombines TRBV5-6 with TRBJ2-2; TRBD2 matches 8 bases. CDR1 and CDR2 from the germline V gene are SGHDT and YYEEEE. The CDR3 is made up of 15 amino acids. Trimming at V came to 2 bases and at J to 2 bases, leaving 2 bases not matched to a gene.

The chain is built from TRBV15 and TRBJ1-2, with a possible D match to TRBD1 (6 bases). Trimming removed 5 bases from V and 0 bases from J, with 13 bases in between. Germline CDR1 reads LNHNV; CDR2 reads YYDKDF (reference sequence). The CDR3 has 15 residues. The CDR3 spells CATSARRTANYGYTF. As DNA, the CDR3 is TGTGCCACCAGCGCTCGACGGACAGCTAACTATGGCTACACCTTC.

The chain has TRBV30 and TRBJ1-1; 10 bases fit TRBD1. The CDR3 loop spans 14 amino acids. V trimming: 8 bases; J trimming: 6 bases; junction bases outside the gene matches: 12. CDR1 and CDR2 (germline): GTSNPN, SVGIG (reference sequence). The CDR3 region is CAKQDRGGMAEAFF. CDR3 nucleotide sequence: TGTGCCAAGCAGGACAGGGGGGGGATGGCTGAAGCTTTCTTT. Looking up the rest from reference TRBV30 and TRBJ1-1 gives the full variable domain: SQTIHQWPATLVQPVGSPLSLECTVEGTSNPNLYWYRQAAGRGLQLLFYSVGIGQISSEVPQNLSASRPQDRQFILSSKKLLLSDSGFYLCAKQDRGGMAEAFFGQGTRLTVV.

This rearrangement joins TRBV27 to TRBJ2-2; D is undetermined. CDR3 size: 15 residues. The V gene's germline CDR1 is MNHEY and CDR2 SMNVEV (reference sequence). Trimming took off 3 bases at V and 3 bases at J, with 11 bases between the two ends. The CDR3 nucleotides are TGTGCCAGCAGTTTCGGGTCGGTCGACACCGGGGAGCTGTTTTTT. It encodes CASSFGSVDTGELFF.